This T cell receptor beta chain was recorded in a study of blood T cell repertoires in COVID-19. Study details: There were acute and convalescent COVID-19 samples, and they came from the United States, Italy and Spain. The analysed material was cDNA or gDNA that came from T cells, B-cell-depleted T cells, or PBMCs.

As handled by the study authors: The authors estimated nucleated cell counts from reference gene primer amplification. Assay: immunoSEQ multiplex PCR; the TCRdb copy retains only in-frame clones and omits some. Clone size and the V and J calls come from that table; the DNA yielded D and trimming. The data show roughly 170,000 clones, less than 85% seen once. This clone has more than one count but fewer than ten. With 4 bases removed from V and 10 bases from J, the gap between germline ends came to 13 bases. This CDR3 has 12 amino acids. This clonotype originated in a human donor in a cohort sampled during active COVID-19. The sample consisted of peripheral blood. The rearrangement links TRBV12-3 or TRBV12-4 to TRBJ1-1; TRBD1 might be the D (5 bases). CDR3 DNA sequence: TGTGCCAGCAGTTCCGCCTGGGGGGGAGCTTTCTTT. Translated: CASSSAWGGAFF.